This entry lists 26 T cell receptor beta chains sequenced from one sample in a study of graft-versus-host responses after intestinal transplantation. These receptors' antigens are unknown. Assay used: immunoSEQ multiplex PCR; TCRdb lists only in-frame clones, some missing. The sample lists 41,000 or so clones, about 95% occurring once. The source was unstimulated CD8+ T cells sorted from spleen or lymph node cells, collected before transplant. Receptors originate from a human donor who was the organ donor for an intestinal transplant.

The chain employs TRBV6-5 and TRBJ1-2; D unclear. Trimming cost V 4 bases and J 4 bases, with 7 bases left between them. CDR1 MNHEY and CDR2 SVGAGI come from the germline V gene. The CDR3 runs 12 residues. DNA for the CDR3: TGTGCCAGCAGTTCCGGCCTCTATGGCTACACCTTC. Amino acid sequence: CASSSGLYGYTF.

This clone was detected once. The chain uses TRBV12-5 and TRBJ1-3; 7 bases agree with TRBD1. The CDR3 totals 18 residues. CDR1 is LGHNT, CDR2 FRNRAP, per germline. J lost 4 bases, V lost 0 bases, and 12 bases had no gene match. For the CDR3, the DNA is TGTGCTAGTGGTTTGGTCTCCCTCACGACAGGGTCAGGAAACACCATATATTTT. Its protein product is CASGLVSLTTGSGNTIYF.

The chain uses TRBV27 and TRBJ1-4; D is undetermined. The V gene lost 6 bases and the J gene lost 3 bases, with 14 bases spanning the gap. Germline CDR1 is MNHEY and CDR2 is SMNVEV (reference sequence). This CDR3 is built from 15 residues. CDR3 nucleotides: TGTGCCAGCAGCCCCAATCCGGGCCCTAATGAAAAACTGTTTTTT. This gives the protein CASSPNPGPNEKLFF.

This clone was observed once. This chain joins TRBV29-1 and TRBJ1-2; D call uncertain. V lost 3 bases, J lost 4 bases, and 15 bases lay in between. From germline, CDR1 is SQVTM and CDR2 ANQGSEA. This CDR3 region has 14 residues. The DNA of the CDR3 is TGCAGCGTTGACGGGTATCGGCGGGGCTATGGCTACACCTTC. It specifies CSVDGYRRGYGYTF.

Points on this clone: Other DNA sequences in the sample encode the same CDR3. This chain connects TRBV20-1 to TRBJ2-1; D uncertain. The CDR3 spans 11 residues. Germline V CDR1 and CDR2: DFQATT, SNEGSKA (reference sequence). V was trimmed by 0 bases and J by 6 bases, leaving 3 bases between them. CDR3 protein: CSAREVNEQFF. CDR3 sequence (DNA): TGCAGTGCTAGAGAAGTCAATGAGCAGTTCTTC.

V gene TRBV9 combines with J gene TRBJ2-6; D is ambiguous. V was clipped by 4 bases and J by 0 bases, with 8 bases between them. Germline CDR1 is SGDLS and CDR2 is YYNGEE. This CDR3 region has 15 residues. The CDR3 DNA reads as TGTGCCAGCAGCCCCCTTCTCTCTGGGGCCAACGTCCTGACTTTC. Its protein product is CASSPLLSGANVLTF.

The CDR3 nucleotides are TGTGCCATCACGCCTAGCGTGGAGGGCAATGAGCAGTTCTTC. Amino acids: CAITPSVEGNEQFF. The chain has TRBV10-3 and TRBJ2-1; perhaps TRBD2 as D (6 bases). The germline V gene has CDR1 ENHRY and CDR2 SYGVKD. This CDR3 has 14 residues. V was pared by 7 bases and J by 6 bases, with 16 bases between.

CDR3 bases: TGTGCCAGCAGCTTGGGGACAGGGCTCTACGAGCAGTACTTC. Translating gives CASSLGTGLYEQYF. This chain joins TRBV11-2 and TRBJ2-7; 9 nucleotides match TRBD1. Unmatched junction bases numbered 3, after V lost 3 bases and J lost 3 bases. This CDR3 has 14 residues. CDR1 and CDR2 from the germline V gene are SGHAT and FQNNGV. The full variable domain, completed using reference TRBV11-2 and TRBJ2-7, is EAGVAQSPRYKIIEKRQSVAFWCNPISGHATLYWYQQILGQGPKLLIQFQNNGVVDDSQLPKDRFSAERLKGVDSTLKIQPAKLEDSAVYLCASSLGTGLYEQYFGPGTRLTVT.

The rearrangement links TRBV7-9 to TRBJ2-1; weak D call: TRBD2 (5 bases). Looked up from germline, CDR1 is SEHNR and CDR2 is FQNEAQ (reference sequence). The CDR3 consists of 16 residues. Between the trimmed V and J ends, which lost 3 bases and 5 bases, there was a span of 17 bases. The CDR3 DNA is TGTGCCAGCAGCTTCCCTTCAGACTACATTCACAATGAGCAGTTCTTC. As protein: CASSFPSDYIHNEQFF.

This clone appeared a single time. The rearrangement joins TRBV5-6 to TRBJ2-5; D possibly corresponds to TRBD1 (6 bases). The DNA end is a closer match to TRBJ2-7, so the J assignment may be wrong. The CDR3 has 15 residues. Germline-derived CDR1 and CDR2 are SGHDT and YYEEEE. CDR3 DNA: TGTGCCAGCAGCTTGACACCCGGGACATTCTACGAGCAGTACTTC. Translation: CASSLTPGTFYEQYF.

The rearrangement links TRBV15 to TRBJ2-2; 10 nucleotides line up with TRBD1. V gave up 2 bases and J gave up 6 bases; unmatched junction bases: 6. The CDR3 contains 16 residues. CDR1 and CDR2 (germline): LNHNV, YYDKDF (reference sequence). CDR3 coding DNA: TGTGCCACCAGCAGAACCTCCGGGACAGGGGCCGGGGAGCTGTTTTTT. This codes for CATSRTSGTGAGELFF.

This clone was seen more than once but under ten times. The V gene is TRBV4-3, the J gene TRBJ2-1; 7 positions agree with TRBD2. The CDR3 extends over 15 amino acids. V shed 2 bases and J 7 bases; nucleotides not matched to a gene: 8. Germline V gives CDR1 LGHNA, CDR2 YSLEER. CDR3 DNA: TGCGCCAGCAGCCAATCAGCGGGGCTGATTAATGAGCAGTTCTTC. Its protein is CASSQSAGLINEQFF.

The V call is TRBV9, the J call TRBJ2-7, with TRBD1 matching over 12 bases. CDR1 SGDLS and CDR2 YYNGEE come from the germline V gene. V lost 2 bases, J lost 5 bases, and 5 bases stayed unmatched. There are 15 residues in the CDR3. In DNA, the CDR3 is TGTGCCAGCAGCGTCTCCGGGACAGGGGGCGACGAGCAGTACTTC. Translating gives CASSVSGTGGDEQYF.

The rearrangement joins TRBV4-3 to TRBJ2-1; D unresolved. Trimming stripped 0 bases from V and 4 bases from J, with 7 bases between. Germline V CDR1 and CDR2: LGHNA, YSLEER. This CDR3 comprises 14 residues. The CDR3 sequence: CASSQESPYNEQFF. In DNA form, the CDR3 reads TGCGCCAGCAGCCAAGAATCCCCTTACAATGAGCAGTTCTTC.

This chain joins TRBV14 and TRBJ2-7; D possibly matches TRBD1 or TRBD2 (5 bases each). CDR3 length: 16 amino acids. The ends were cut back, 4 bases at V and 0 bases at J, with 16 bases in the middle. The germline V gene has CDR1 SGHDN and CDR2 FVKESK. In nucleotides, the CDR3 is TGTGCCAGCAGCCCTAAGTTGGGGGATTGCTCCTACGAGCAGTACTTC. Its protein product is CASSPKLGDCSYEQYF.

The V gene is TRBV5-3, the J gene TRBJ1-3, with 7 bases lining up with TRBD1. TRBV5-3 qualifies as an ORF whose function is uncertain. The junction had 2 bases not matched to a gene; V was cut back by 0 bases and J by 2 bases. The CDR3 loop spans 15 amino acids. In nucleotides, the CDR3 is TGTGCCAGAAGCTTGGACAGGGGCACTGGAAACACCATATATTTT. As protein: CARSLDRGTGNTIYF.

The chain carries TRBV4-1 and TRBJ2-1; weak D call: TRBD2 (6 bases). There are 20 residues in the CDR3. Germline V gene sequence: CDR1 MGHRA, CDR2 YSYEKL. The ends were cut back, 1 base at V and 4 bases at J, with 26 bases in the middle. DNA of the CDR3: TGCGCCAGCAGCCAAGTCGCAGGACTAACCCGAAATACCAAGTACAATGAGCAGTTCTTC. It yields the protein CASSQVAGLTRNTKYNEQFF.

The chain combines TRBV15 with TRBJ2-7, with 9 nucleotides matching TRBD1. The germline gives CDR1 LNHNV, CDR2 YYDKDF (reference sequence). The ends lost 3 bases at V and 4 bases at J; junction bases unmatched: 13. This CDR3 contains 17 residues. The CDR3 bases are TGTGCCACCAGCAGCCGCTTCCCCGGGACAGGGAGGTACGAGCAGTACTTC. Encoded protein: CATSSRFPGTGRYEQYF.

The chain carries TRBV14 and TRBJ2-5; D not certain. The end of the DNA is better explained by TRBJ2-7, so the J call may be wrong. This CDR3 spans 14 amino acids. Germline CDR1 SGHDN, CDR2 FVKESK. Here the CDR3 reads CASSQDLSTYEQYF. For the CDR3, the DNA is TGTGCCAGCAGCCAAGATCTTAGTACCTACGAGCAGTACTTC.

V gene TRBV29-1 combines with J gene TRBJ2-5; D is perhaps TRBD2 (6 bases). V was pared by 3 bases and J by 0 bases, with 8 bases between. This CDR3 spans 13 amino acids. Germline CDR1 SQVTM, CDR2 ANQGSEA. The CDR3 DNA sequence: TGCAGCGTTGATGGGGACTACCAAGAGACCCAGTACTTC. This gives the protein CSVDGDYQETQYF.

CDR3 nucleotide sequence: TGTGCCAGCAGTTCGACAGGGCCTTACTACGAGCAGTACTTC. Its protein is CASSSTGPYYEQYF. J is TRBJ2-7 and V is TRBV27; 7 bases are a match to TRBD1. V was clipped by 4 bases and J by 3 bases; unmatched bases: 6. The CDR3 length is 14 residues. Germline CDR1 reads MNHEY; CDR2 reads SMNVEV (reference sequence).

The V and J genes are TRBV27 and TRBJ2-1, with a possible D match to TRBD2 (6 bases). This CDR3 has 15 amino acids. Germline values: CDR1 MNHEY, CDR2 SMNVEV (reference sequence). The ends were cut back, 3 bases at V and 3 bases at J, with 12 bases in the middle. The CDR3 loop reads CASSFVGGDYNEQFF. CDR3 sequence (DNA): TGTGCCAGCAGTTTTGTCGGGGGAGACTACAATGAGCAGTTCTTC.

The chain is built from TRBV11-2 and TRBJ1-4; tentatively, D is TRBD1 (6 bases). Germline V lookup: CDR1 SGHAT, CDR2 FQNNGV. The CDR3 extends over 17 amino acids. Trimming cost V 5 bases and J 0 bases, with 16 bases left between them. CDR3 nucleotides: TGTGCCAGCAGCCCGATTCCAGGGGAACCAACTAATGAAAAACTGTTTTTT. Residues: CASSPIPGEPTNEKLFF.

The chain links TRBV6-5 to TRBJ1-2; D is uncertain. Germline values: CDR1 MNHEY, CDR2 SVGAGI. Between the trimmed V and J ends, which lost 0 bases and 0 bases, there was a span of 8 bases. There are 15 residues in the CDR3. The CDR3 sequence is CASSYSAAPNYGYTF. CDR3 in DNA: TGTGCCAGCAGTTACTCGGCAGCTCCTAACTATGGCTACACCTTC.

The chain carries TRBV7-6 and TRBJ2-5; maybe TRBD2 (7 bases). CDR3 length: 14 amino acids. Trimming took 3 bases from V and 5 from J, leaving 13 bases between them. Per the germline V gene, CDR1 is SGHVS and CDR2 is FNYEAQ. CDR3 residues: CASSLTGGPETQYF. CDR3 sequence (DNA): TGTGCCAGCAGCTTGACGGGGGGCCCCGAGACCCAGTACTTC. Drawing the rest from reference TRBV7-6 and TRBJ2-5, the complete variable domain is GAGVSQSPRYKVTKRGQDVALRCDPISGHVSLYWYRQALGQGPEFLTYFNYEAQQDKSGLPNDRFSAERPEGSISTLTIQRTEQRDSAMYRCASSLTGGPETQYFGPGTRLLVL.

CDR3 region: CASSHLGQGFNEKLFF. The CDR3 DNA follows: TGCGCCAGCAGCCATCTAGGACAGGGCTTTAATGAAAAACTGTTTTTT. This rearrangement joins TRBV4-3 to TRBJ1-4; 8 bases align to TRBD1. Looked up from germline, CDR1 is LGHNA and CDR2 is YSLEER. The length of the CDR3 is 16 residues. J lost 4 bases, V lost 3 bases, and 7 bases had no gene match.